This is a list of T cell receptor beta chains from one sample in a study of cytomegalovirus exposure and HLA in healthy donors. Only in-frame clones appear in the TCRdb table, and some are missing; sequencing was by immunoSEQ multiplex PCR. Among over 80,000 clones listed, 60% to 85% were seen once. Sequences were obtained from PBMCs. These receptors came from a man aged 60 to 69 in good health and CMV-seropositive. Both conserved end residues are part of each CDR3. The order of the fields is J gene, clone size, V gene, D gene, CDR3 DNA, CDR3 protein. A D gene is named only where the DNA matches it firmly. Where a row states a size, it is once, few, many or the class of an expanded clone; other rows omit it.

j_call: TRBJ2-6
clone_size: .
v_call: TRBV2
d_call: .
cdr3_nt: TGTGCCAGCAGGTCCGGGACACTTGTCTCTGGGGCCAACGTCCTGACTTTC
cdr3_aa: CASRSGTLVSGANVLTF

j_call: TRBJ1-1
clone_size: .
v_call: TRBV20-1
d_call: .
cdr3_nt: TGCAGTGCCCCCCAGGCTGAAGCTTTCTTT
cdr3_aa: CSAPQAEAFF

j_call: TRBJ2-3
clone_size: .
v_call: TRBV9
d_call: .
cdr3_nt: TGTGCCAGCAGCGAGAGGGCCTATTATTCTAGCACAGATACGCAGTATTTT
cdr3_aa: CASSERAYYSSTDTQYF

j_call: TRBJ2-2
clone_size: .
v_call: TRBV5-1
d_call: .
cdr3_nt: TGCGCCAGCACCTTAGCGGACACCGGGGAGCTGTTTTTT
cdr3_aa: CASTLADTGELFF

j_call: TRBJ2-1
clone_size: .
v_call: TRBV27
d_call: .
cdr3_nt: TGTGCCAGCAGTTTAACAGGAACCTACAATGAGCAGTTCTTC
cdr3_aa: CASSLTGTYNEQFF

j_call: TRBJ2-3
clone_size: .
v_call: TRBV9
d_call: .
cdr3_nt: TGTGCCAGCAGCGTCCGAGCCACAGATACGCAGTATTTT
cdr3_aa: CASSVRATDTQYF

j_call: TRBJ2-7
clone_size: .
v_call: TRBV7-3
d_call: .
cdr3_nt: TGTGCCAGCAGCTCCTCGACGGGGGGACGGGGGAGGGGGGAGCAGTACTTC
cdr3_aa: CASSSSTGGRGRGEQYF

j_call: TRBJ2-7
clone_size: .
v_call: TRBV5-1
d_call: .
cdr3_nt: TGCGCCAGCAGCTTGTTGGTGGGGAGCTCCTACGAGCAGTACTTC
cdr3_aa: CASSLLVGSSYEQYF

j_call: TRBJ2-3
clone_size: .
v_call: TRBV11-3
d_call: .
cdr3_nt: TGTGCCAGCAGCTTACAGGGAGATACGCAGTATTTT
cdr3_aa: CASSLQGDTQYF

j_call: TRBJ2-1
clone_size: .
v_call: TRBV27
d_call: .
cdr3_nt: TGTGCCAGCATCGGGGTTTGGGACAATGAGCAGTTCTTC
cdr3_aa: CASIGVWDNEQFF

j_call: TRBJ2-7
clone_size: .
v_call: TRBV4-3
d_call: TRBD2
cdr3_nt: TGCGCCAGCAGCCAAGACCCCGAGTGGACTAGCGCTTCCGAGCAGTACTTC
cdr3_aa: CASSQDPEWTSASEQYF

j_call: TRBJ2-5
clone_size: .
v_call: TRBV11-1
d_call: TRBD1
cdr3_nt: TGTGCCAGCAGCTCTCACGGGACAGAAATTCAAGAGACCCAGTACTTC
cdr3_aa: CASSSHGTEIQETQYF

j_call: TRBJ1-6
clone_size: .
v_call: TRBV11-2
d_call: .
cdr3_nt: TGTGCCAGCAGCTGGCGAGGGATCCCGAATTCACCCCTCCACTTT
cdr3_aa: CASSWRGIPNSPLHF

j_call: TRBJ2-4
clone_size: .
v_call: TRBV19
d_call: TRBD1
cdr3_nt: TGTGCCAGTAGTCCGGGACAGGCGGACATTCAGTACTTC
cdr3_aa: CASSPGQADIQYF

j_call: TRBJ2-1
clone_size: .
v_call: TRBV7-3
d_call: .
cdr3_nt: TGTGCCAGCAGCCTATCCTCTGGGGCCAATGAGCAGTTCTTC
cdr3_aa: CASSLSSGANEQFF

j_call: TRBJ2-5
clone_size: few
v_call: TRBV29-1
d_call: TRBD1
cdr3_nt: TGCAGCGGGGGACAGGTTCAAGAGACCCAGTACTTC
cdr3_aa: CSGGQVQETQYF

j_call: TRBJ2-7
clone_size: .
v_call: TRBV5-4
d_call: TRBD2
cdr3_nt: TGTGCCAGCAGCCGGGAGGGTTCGATGGCCTACGAGCAGTACTTC
cdr3_aa: CASSREGSMAYEQYF

j_call: TRBJ2-1
clone_size: once
v_call: TRBV9
d_call: .
cdr3_nt: TGTGCCAGCAGCGTAGCCGCCGACTTCTATGTTGTGCAGTTCTTC
cdr3_aa: CASSVAADFYVVQFF

j_call: TRBJ1-2
clone_size: .
v_call: TRBV9
d_call: .
cdr3_nt: TGTGCCAGCAGCGTAGACTCTCGGGGGGACCGGGGTGGCTACACCTTC
cdr3_aa: CASSVDSRGDRGGYTF

j_call: TRBJ1-2
clone_size: .
v_call: TRBV7-2
d_call: TRBD1
cdr3_nt: TGTGCCAGCAGGCAAGAGACAGGGCGCGGCTACACCTTC
cdr3_aa: CASRQETGRGYTF

j_call: TRBJ1-1
clone_size: .
v_call: TRBV12-5
d_call: .
cdr3_nt: TGTGCTAGTGGTTTGTCCTTCAACACTGAAGCTTTCTTT
cdr3_aa: CASGLSFNTEAFF

j_call: TRBJ1-2
clone_size: once
v_call: TRBV7-2
d_call: .
cdr3_nt: TGTGCCAGCAGCCGCAGCGGGGAACGAAGCTATGGCTACACCTTC
cdr3_aa: CASSRSGERSYGYTF

j_call: TRBJ1-4
clone_size: few
v_call: TRBV19
d_call: .
cdr3_nt: TGTGCCAGTAGTATAGCTGCCAGGGTGGGTGAAAAACTGTTTTTT
cdr3_aa: CASSIAARVGEKLFF

j_call: TRBJ2-1
clone_size: .
v_call: TRBV27
d_call: TRBD1
cdr3_nt: TGTGCCAGCAGTTTAACCGGGACAGAGTACAATGAGCAGTTCTTC
cdr3_aa: CASSLTGTEYNEQFF

j_call: TRBJ1-1
clone_size: .
v_call: TRBV7-3
d_call: TRBD1
cdr3_nt: TGTGCCAGCAGCCCTACCCGGGACAGGCACACTGAAGCTTTCTTT
cdr3_aa: CASSPTRDRHTEAFF

j_call: TRBJ1-2
clone_size: .
v_call: TRBV7-2
d_call: .
cdr3_nt: TGTGCCAGCAGCCGCTCCGGCCAGGGTGGGATTTATGGCTACACCTTC
cdr3_aa: CASSRSGQGGIYGYTF

j_call: TRBJ2-3
clone_size: .
v_call: TRBV28
d_call: TRBD2
cdr3_nt: TGTGCCAGCAGTTTACCGGGAGGGGGTCGCACAGATACGCAGTATTTT
cdr3_aa: CASSLPGGGRTDTQYF

j_call: TRBJ1-2
clone_size: once
v_call: TRBV11-2
d_call: TRBD1
cdr3_nt: TGTGCCAGCAGCCAGAATATCGATGCCAGACAGGGCAAAGTACATGGCTACACCTTC
cdr3_aa: CASSQNIDARQGKVHGYTF

j_call: TRBJ2-5
clone_size: .
v_call: TRBV29-1
d_call: TRBD2
cdr3_nt: TGCAGCGCCCAGGGACTAGCCGGTGAGACCCAGTACTTC
cdr3_aa: CSAQGLAGETQYF

j_call: TRBJ2-3
clone_size: .
v_call: TRBV19
d_call: TRBD2
cdr3_nt: TGTGCCAGTAGTATCGGCGGGGGTGCAGATACGCAGTATTTT
cdr3_aa: CASSIGGGADTQYF

j_call: TRBJ2-1
clone_size: .
v_call: TRBV6-4
d_call: TRBD2
cdr3_nt: TGTGCCAGCAGTGACGCTGGACTAGCGGGGGGCTACAATGAGCAGTTCTTC
cdr3_aa: CASSDAGLAGGYNEQFF

j_call: TRBJ2-1
clone_size: few
v_call: TRBV11-3
d_call: .
cdr3_nt: TGTGCCAGCAGCCGAACAGTCAATGAGCAGTTCTTC
cdr3_aa: CASSRTVNEQFF

j_call: TRBJ2-5
clone_size: few
v_call: TRBV7-9
d_call: TRBD1
cdr3_nt: TGTGCCAGCAGCGTGGGACAGTGGGGCCAAGAGACCCAGTACTTC
cdr3_aa: CASSVGQWGQETQYF

j_call: TRBJ2-1
clone_size: .
v_call: TRBV4-1
d_call: .
cdr3_nt: TGCGCCAGCAGCCACGCCAGGGGGGACAGTTACAATGAGCAGTTCTTC
cdr3_aa: CASSHARGDSYNEQFF

j_call: TRBJ1-2
clone_size: .
v_call: TRBV30
d_call: TRBD1
cdr3_nt: TGTGCCAGAGGCGGGGACAGCTATGGCTACACCTTC
cdr3_aa: CARGGDSYGYTF

j_call: TRBJ1-2
clone_size: few
v_call: TRBV9
d_call: TRBD1
cdr3_nt: TGTGCCAGCAGCCCCGAGACAGGGAACTATGGCTACACCTTC
cdr3_aa: CASSPETGNYGYTF

j_call: TRBJ2-1
clone_size: .
v_call: TRBV19
d_call: .
cdr3_nt: TGTGCCAGTAGTATCGGGGTAAATGAGCAGTTCTTC
cdr3_aa: CASSIGVNEQFF

j_call: TRBJ1-6
clone_size: few
v_call: TRBV6-5
d_call: .
cdr3_nt: TGTGCCAGCAGTTATGGAGAGGCCTATAATTCACCCCTCCACTTT
cdr3_aa: CASSYGEAYNSPLHF

j_call: TRBJ2-7
clone_size: .
v_call: TRBV12-5
d_call: .
cdr3_nt: TGTGCTAGTGGGCCTACTCTGGTGCCTGGAGACGAGCAGTACTTC
cdr3_aa: CASGPTLVPGDEQYF

j_call: TRBJ1-5
clone_size: few
v_call: TRBV4-1
d_call: .
cdr3_nt: TGCGCCAGCAGCCAAGTAACAGGGAACGGTCAGCCCCAGCATTTT
cdr3_aa: CASSQVTGNGQPQHF

j_call: TRBJ2-5
clone_size: once
v_call: TRBV7-9
d_call: TRBD2
cdr3_nt: TGTGCCGCTTCCCGACTAGCTACTATAGACGAGACCCAGTACTTC
cdr3_aa: CAASRLATIDETQYF

j_call: TRBJ2-3
clone_size: once
v_call: TRBV11-1
d_call: TRBD2
cdr3_nt: TGTGCCAGCAGCTATAGCGGGGGGATCGCAGATACGCAGTATTTT
cdr3_aa: CASSYSGGIADTQYF

j_call: TRBJ1-4
clone_size: .
v_call: TRBV29-1
d_call: TRBD1
cdr3_nt: TGCAGCGTCCTGCCGACAGGGGGCTTTGAAAAACTGTTTTTT
cdr3_aa: CSVLPTGGFEKLFF

j_call: TRBJ2-1
clone_size: .
v_call: TRBV30
d_call: .
cdr3_nt: TGTGCCTGGAGTGTAAACAGAAATGCTTACAATGAGCAGTTCTTC
cdr3_aa: CAWSVNRNAYNEQFF

j_call: TRBJ2-5
clone_size: .
v_call: TRBV13
d_call: TRBD2
cdr3_nt: TGTGCCAGCAGCTTAGCACTAGCGGGCGGCGAGACCCAGTACTTC
cdr3_aa: CASSLALAGGETQYF

j_call: TRBJ2-5
clone_size: few
v_call: TRBV5-1
d_call: .
cdr3_nt: TGCGCCAGCAGCTGGGGGGACGGCAGACAAGAGACCCAGTACTTC
cdr3_aa: CASSWGDGRQETQYF